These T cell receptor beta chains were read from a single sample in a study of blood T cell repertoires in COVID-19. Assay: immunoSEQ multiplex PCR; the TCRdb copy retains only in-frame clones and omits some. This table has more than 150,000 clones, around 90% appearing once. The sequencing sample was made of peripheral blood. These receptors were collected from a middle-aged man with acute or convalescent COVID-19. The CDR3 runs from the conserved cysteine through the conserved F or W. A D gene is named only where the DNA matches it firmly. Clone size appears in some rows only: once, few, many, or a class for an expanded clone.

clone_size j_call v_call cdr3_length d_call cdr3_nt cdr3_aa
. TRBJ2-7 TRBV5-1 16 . TGCGCCAGCAGCTTGGAGGGAGATATCAGGTTCTACGAGCAGTACTTC CASSLEGDIRFYEQYF
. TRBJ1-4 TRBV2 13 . TGTGCCAGCAGGCAGGGTTATGATGAAAAACTGTTTTTT CASRQGYDEKLFF
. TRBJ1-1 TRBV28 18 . TGTGCCAGCAGTTTATTCACGGGTGGAAGGGGAGGGAACACTGAAGCTTTCTTT CASSLFTGGRGGNTEAFF
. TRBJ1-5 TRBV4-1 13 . TGCGCCAGCAGCCAAGATCTTTGGGGCGCCCAGCATTTT CASSQDLWGAQHF
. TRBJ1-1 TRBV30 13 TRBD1 TGTGCCTGGTTCAACAGGGGGAACACTGAAGCTTTCTTT CAWFNRGNTEAFF
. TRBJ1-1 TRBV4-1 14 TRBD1 TGCGCCAGCAGCCCGGACAGGGCCGCAACTGAAGCTTTCTTT CASSPDRAATEAFF
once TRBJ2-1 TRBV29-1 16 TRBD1 TGCAGCGTCGGAGACCGACAGGGGGCGAGGAAAGGTGAGCAGTTCTTC CSVGDRQGARKGEQFF
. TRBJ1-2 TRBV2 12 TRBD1 TGTGCCTCCGTGGGACAGAACTATGGCTACACCTTC CASVGQNYGYTF
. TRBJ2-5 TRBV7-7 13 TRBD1 TGTGCCAGCAGCTCGGGACAGGGGGAGACCCAGTACTTC CASSSGQGETQYF
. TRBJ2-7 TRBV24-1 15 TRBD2 TGTGCCACCAGTGAGGGAGGGACTTCCTCCTACGAGCAGTACTTC CATSEGGTSSYEQYF
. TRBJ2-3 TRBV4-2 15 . TGTGCCAGCAGCCAAGAAACTAGCCGCACAGATACGCAGTATTTT CASSQETSRTDTQYF
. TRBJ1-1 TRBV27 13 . TGTGCCAGCAGTTTAACAGGTATCACTGAAGCTTTCTTT CASSLTGITEAFF
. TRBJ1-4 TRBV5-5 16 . TGTGCCAGCAGCTGGAGCCAGGAGGGCCCTAATGAAAAACTGTTTTTT CASSWSQEGPNEKLFF
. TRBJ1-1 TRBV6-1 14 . TGTGCCAGCAGTGAGCGTTCATTGAACACTGAAGCTTTCTTT CASSERSLNTEAFF
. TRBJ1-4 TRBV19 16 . TGTGCCAGTAGTGCCCTCCCCAGGGCAACTAATGAAAAACTGTTTTTT CASSALPRATNEKLFF
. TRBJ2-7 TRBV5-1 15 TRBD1 TGCGCCAGCAGCCCGGGACAGGCAATCTCCTACGAGCAGTACTTC CASSPGQAISYEQYF
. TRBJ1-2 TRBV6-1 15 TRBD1 TGTGCCAGCAGTGAACCATCAGGCAGGGGGCACGGCTACACCTTC CASSEPSGRGHGYTF
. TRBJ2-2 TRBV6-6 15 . TGTGCCAGCAGTTACTCGACAGATAACACCGGGGAGCTGTTTTTT CASSYSTDNTGELFF
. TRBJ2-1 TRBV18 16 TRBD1 TGTGCCAGCTCACCCTTCGGACAGGGGGGTGGCAATGAGCAGTTCTTC CASSPFGQGGGNEQFF
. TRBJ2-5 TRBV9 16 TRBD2 TGTGCCAGCAGCGTAGGAGGGCGGGGGGGCCAAGAGACCCAGTACTTC CASSVGGRGGQETQYF
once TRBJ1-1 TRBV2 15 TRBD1 TGTGCCAGCCCGAGGGTGGGGACAGGGGTGCTTGAAGCTTTCTTT CASPRVGTGVLEAFF
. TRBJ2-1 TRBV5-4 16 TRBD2 TGTGCCAGCAGCTTGGTTCTAGCGGGGGCCTACAATGAGCAGTTCTTC CASSLVLAGAYNEQFF
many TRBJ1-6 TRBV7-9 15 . TGTGCCAGCAGCTTAGGGACTAGTGCTGGATCACCCCTCCACTTT CASSLGTSAGSPLHF
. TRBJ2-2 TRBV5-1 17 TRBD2 TGCGCCAGCAGCCCCCCGTACCCCGGCGGGGGTGGCGGGGAGCTGTTTTTT CASSPPYPGGGGGELFF
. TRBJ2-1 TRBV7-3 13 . TGTGCCAGCAGCTCCTACAGGGACAATGAGCAGTTCTTC CASSSYRDNEQFF
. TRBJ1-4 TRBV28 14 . TGTGCCAGCAGTTTGAATCCCCAAACAGAGAAACTGTTTTTT CASSLNPQTEKLFF
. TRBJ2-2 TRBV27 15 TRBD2 TGTGCCACCCATCAGAGGGAGGGCTACACCGGGGAGCTGTTTTTT CATHQREGYTGELFF
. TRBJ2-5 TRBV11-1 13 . TGTGCCAGCAGCTTGGACCGGGGGGAGACCCAGTACTTC CASSLDRGETQYF
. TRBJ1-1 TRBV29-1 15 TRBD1 TGCAGCGGGCGGGACAGAACATTACTGAACACTGAAGCTTTCTTT CSGRDRTLLNTEAFF
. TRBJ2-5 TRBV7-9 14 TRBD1 TGTGCCAGCACCCTCGACAGGGGAGGATGGACCCAGTACTTC CASTLDRGGWTQYF
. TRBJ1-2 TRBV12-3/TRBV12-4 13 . TGTGCCAGCAGCAGGACAGTAAACTATGGCTACACCTTC CASSRTVNYGYTF
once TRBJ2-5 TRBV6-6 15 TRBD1 TGTGCCAGCAGTTACTCAGGGGGCCAACAAGAGACCCAGTACTTC CASSYSGGQQETQYF
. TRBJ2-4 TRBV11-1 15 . TGTGCCAGCAGCTTAGTGTCGGGGGATTTCGGCATTCAGTACTTC CASSLVSGDFGIQYF
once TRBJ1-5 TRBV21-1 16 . TGTGCCAGCAGCAAAGGGGTAGCGGGGGTAGATCAGCCCCAGCATTTT CASSKGVAGVDQPQHF
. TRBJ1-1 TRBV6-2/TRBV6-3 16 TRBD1 TGTGCCAGCAGTCCCCTCAGGGGGACTTGGAACACTGAAGCTTTCTTT CASSPLRGTWNTEAFF
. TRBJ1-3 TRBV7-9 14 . TGTGCCAGCAGCCAACGACAGACTGGAAACACCATATATTTT CASSQRQTGNTIYF
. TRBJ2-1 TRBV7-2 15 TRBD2 TGTGCCAGCAGCGAAGTAGCGGGGGTGGTGAATGAGCAGTTCTTC CASSEVAGVVNEQFF
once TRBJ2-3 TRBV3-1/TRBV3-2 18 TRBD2 TGTGCCAGCAGCCAAGACCGCGGGGGGGCGCCTTCCCCAGATACGCAGTATTTT CASSQDRGGAPSPDTQYF
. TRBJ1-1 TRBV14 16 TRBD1 TGTGCCAGCAGCCTTCGGACAGGGAACATGAACACTGAAGCTTTCTTT CASSLRTGNMNTEAFF
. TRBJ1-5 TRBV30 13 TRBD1 TGTGCCCTCGGACAGGGCGACGTTCAGCCCCAGCATTTT CALGQGDVQPQHF
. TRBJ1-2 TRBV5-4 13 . TGTGCCAGCAGCTTGGCAGGGGACTATGGCTACACCTTC CASSLAGDYGYTF
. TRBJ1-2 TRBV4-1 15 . TGCGCCAGCAGCCCCGGCAGGGTAGCCCCCCGAGGCTACACCTTC CASSPGRVAPRGYTF
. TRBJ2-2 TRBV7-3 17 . TGTGCCAGCAGCTTAACCGAGGGTGGAATTAACACCGGGGAGCTGTTTTTT CASSLTEGGINTGELFF
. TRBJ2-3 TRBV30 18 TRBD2 TGTGCCTGGAGTGTAGGGACTAGCGGGGGGGCCGGCACAGATACGCAGTATTTT CAWSVGTSGGAGTDTQYF
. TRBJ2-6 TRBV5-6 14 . TGTGCCAGCAGCGGGAGTACTGGGGCCAACGTCCTGACTTTC CASSGSTGANVLTF
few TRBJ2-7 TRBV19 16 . TGTGCCAGTAGCATGACCTTTGGATTGAATGGAGGGGAGCAGTACTTC CASSMTFGLNGGEQYF
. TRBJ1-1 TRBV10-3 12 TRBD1 TGTGCCATCAGTCACAGGGGCCCTGAAGCTTTCTTT CAISHRGPEAFF
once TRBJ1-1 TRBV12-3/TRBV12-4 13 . TGTGCCAGCAGTTTCCAGGGGAACACTGAAGCTTTCTTT CASSFQGNTEAFF
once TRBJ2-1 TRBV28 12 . TGTGCCAGCAGTGCAGGGGTAGGTGAGCAGTTCTTC CASSAGVGEQFF
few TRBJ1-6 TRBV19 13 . TGTGCCAGTACTGGGGGCAGGGATTCACCCCTCCACTTT CASTGGRDSPLHF
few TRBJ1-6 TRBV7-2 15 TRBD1 TGTGCCAGCAGATATCGGACAGGGGAGGGGTCACCCCTCCACTTT CASRYRTGEGSPLHF